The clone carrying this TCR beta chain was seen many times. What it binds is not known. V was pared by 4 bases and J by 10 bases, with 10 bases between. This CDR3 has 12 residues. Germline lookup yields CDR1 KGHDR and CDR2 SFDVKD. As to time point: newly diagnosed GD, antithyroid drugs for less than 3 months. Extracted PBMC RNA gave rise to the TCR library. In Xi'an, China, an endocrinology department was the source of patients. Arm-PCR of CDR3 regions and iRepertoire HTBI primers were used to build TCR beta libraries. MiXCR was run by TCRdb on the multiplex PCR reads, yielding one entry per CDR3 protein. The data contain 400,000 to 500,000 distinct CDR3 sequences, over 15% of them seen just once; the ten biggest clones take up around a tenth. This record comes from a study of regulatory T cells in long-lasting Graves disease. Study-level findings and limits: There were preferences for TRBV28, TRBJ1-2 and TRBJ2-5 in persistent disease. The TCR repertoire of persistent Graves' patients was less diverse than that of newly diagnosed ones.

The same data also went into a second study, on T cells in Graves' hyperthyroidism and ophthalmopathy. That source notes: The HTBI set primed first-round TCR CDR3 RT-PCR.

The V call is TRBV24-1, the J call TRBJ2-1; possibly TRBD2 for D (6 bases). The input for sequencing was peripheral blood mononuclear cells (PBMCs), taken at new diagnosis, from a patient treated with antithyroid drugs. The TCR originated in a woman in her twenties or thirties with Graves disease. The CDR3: CATSEGDWEQFF. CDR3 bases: TGTGCCACCAGTGAGGGGGACTGGGAGCAGTTCTTC.